Presented here are 4 T cell receptor beta chains from one specimen sequenced in a study of T cell repertoires in cytomegalovirus infection. TCRdb re-called the reads through MiXCR, storing one row per CDR3 protein. This table holds around 530,000 distinct CDR3 sequences, approximately 25% found once. The sample taken for sequencing was PBMCs. The source of these receptors is a human donor in good health (CMV status not recorded). Some clones in this sample may be carry-over from other donors' samples.

The chain has TRBV28 and TRBJ2-7; possibly TRBD1 or TRBD2 for D (5 bases each). Trimming stripped 3 bases from V and 2 bases from J, with 14 bases between. The CDR3 is 15 amino acids. Germline lookup yields CDR1 MDHEN and CDR2 SYDVKM. The CDR3 DNA follows: TGTGCCAGCAGTTTTGATGGGACGGGGACCTACGAGCAGTACTTC. This gives the protein CASSFDGTGTYEQYF. The complete variable domain, with remaining parts taken from reference TRBV28 and TRBJ2-7, reads DVKVTQSSRYLVKRTGEKVFLECVQDMDHENMFWYRQDPGLGLRLIYFSYDVKMKEKGDIPEGYSVSREKKERFSLILESASTNQTSMYLCASSFDGTGTYEQYFGPGTRLTVT.

V is TRBV25-1 and J is TRBJ2-6, with D hard to call. The germline V gene has CDR1 MGHDK and CDR2 SYGVNS. CDR3 length equals 13 residues. V dropped 4 bases and J dropped 4 bases, with 5 bases sitting between them. Here the CDR3 DNA reads TGTGCCAGCAGTGCTTTAGGGGCCAACGTCCTGACTTTC. Residues: CASSALGANVLTF.

There are many counts of this clonotype. The chain has TRBV7-2 and TRBJ1-5; 7 bases map to TRBD1. Germline V gene lookup returns CDR1 SGHTA and CDR2 FQGNSA. CDR3 length: 15 amino acids. The V segment lost 1 base and the J segment 4 bases; nucleotides outside the gene matches: 4. The CDR3 spells CASSLVTGVNQPQHF. CDR3 sequence (DNA): TGTGCCAGCAGCTTAGTTACAGGGGTTAATCAGCCCCAGCATTTT.

Only a few counts were recorded for this clonotype. The J gene is TRBJ2-1, the V gene TRBV28; D is uncertain. Trimming took 7 bases from V and 5 from J, leaving 9 bases between them. Germline-derived CDR1 and CDR2 are MDHEN and SYDVKM. This CDR3 has 12 residues. CDR3 region: CASMRSNNEQFF. The CDR3 coding sequence is TGTGCCAGCATGCGTTCGAACAATGAGCAGTTCTTC.